This T cell receptor beta chain was captured by sequencing in a study of cytomegalovirus exposure and HLA in healthy donors. Background on the study: An earlier analysis found under 130 million unique TCR beta sequences from approximately 190 million T cells. Study findings and constraints: Reported results showed that the classifier diagnosed cytomegalovirus status with high specificity and sensitivity. TCR beta V- and J-gene trimming was later associated with a missense DCLRE1C variant.

This PCR relied on a set of 60 Vbeta primers and 13 Jbeta primers. Method: immunoSEQ multiplex PCR; TCRdb's copy keeps in-frame clones and lacks some. This table has roughly 170,000 clones, approximately 80% appearing once. J gave up 4 bases and V 0 bases, and 9 bases lay outside the gene matches. The CDR3 is made up of 17 amino acids. In germline, CDR1 is LGHNT, CDR2 FRNRAP. About this clone: Its antigen is unknown.

The clonotype comes from a woman aged 25 to 39 in good health and CMV-seronegative. The sequencing sample was made of PBMCs. The chain has TRBV12-5 and TRBJ1-2; 9 bases match TRBD1. The CDR3 nucleotides read TGTGCTAGTGGTTTGGTCTTGGGACAGGGAGAGGGCTATGGCTACACCTTC. Translated: CASGLVLGQGEGYGYTF.